This T cell receptor (beta chain) was identified in a study of shared clonotypes between healthy human individuals. This clone was observed a single time. Each subset's genomic DNA was split evenly across several immunoSEQ plates. Some clones are missing from TCRdb's copy, which holds only in-frame ones; the method was immunoSEQ multiplex PCR. The profile shows around 99,000 clones, roughly three quarters of them singletons. The sequencing sample was made of memory CD8+ T cells sorted from blood. Subset here: CD45RO+ cells pooled with CCR7-negative TemRA cells. The sequence derives from a man aged 25 to 40 in good health.

CDR3 sequence reads: CASGLVPGQGTPGEEQFF. The CDR3 region has the DNA TGTGCTAGTGGTTTGGTACCCGGACAGGGGACGCCCGGTGAGGAGCAGTTCTTC. The chain recombines TRBV12-5 with TRBJ2-1, with 9 positions matching TRBD1. The length of the CDR3 is 18 residues. Germline lookup yields CDR1 LGHNT and CDR2 FRNRAP. The V and J ends lost 0 bases and 10 bases, in that order; junction bases with no gene match: 16.